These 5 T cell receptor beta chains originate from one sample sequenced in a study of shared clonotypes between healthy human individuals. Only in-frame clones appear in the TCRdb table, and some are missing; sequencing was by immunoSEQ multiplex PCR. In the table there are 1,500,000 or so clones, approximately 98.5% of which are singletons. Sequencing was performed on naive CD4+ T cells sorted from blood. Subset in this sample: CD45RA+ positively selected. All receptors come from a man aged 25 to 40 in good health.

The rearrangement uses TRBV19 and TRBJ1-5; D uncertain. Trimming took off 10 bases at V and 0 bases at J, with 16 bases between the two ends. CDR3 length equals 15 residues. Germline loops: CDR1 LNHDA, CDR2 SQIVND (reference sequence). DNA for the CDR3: TGTGCCACCGTAGCCCCCGGAATTAGCAATCAGCCCCAGCATTTT. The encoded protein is CATVAPGISNQPQHF. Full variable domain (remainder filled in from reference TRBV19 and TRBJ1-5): DGGITQSPKYLFRKEGQNVTLSCEQNLNHDAMYWYRQDPGQGLRLIYYSQIVNDFQKGDIAEGYSVSREKKESFPLTVTSAQKNPTAFYLCATVAPGISNQPQHFGDGTRLSIL.

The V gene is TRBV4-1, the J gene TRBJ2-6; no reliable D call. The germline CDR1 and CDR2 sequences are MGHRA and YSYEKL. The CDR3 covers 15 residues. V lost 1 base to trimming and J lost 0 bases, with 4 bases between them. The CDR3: CASSQGISGANVLTF. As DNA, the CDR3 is TGCGCCAGCAGCCAAGGAATCTCTGGGGCCAACGTCCTGACTTTC.

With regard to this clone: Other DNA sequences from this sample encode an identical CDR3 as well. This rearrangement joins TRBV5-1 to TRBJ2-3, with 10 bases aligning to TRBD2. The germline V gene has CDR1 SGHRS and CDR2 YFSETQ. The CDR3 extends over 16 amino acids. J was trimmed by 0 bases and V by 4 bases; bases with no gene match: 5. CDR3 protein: CASSPPTSGSTDTQYF. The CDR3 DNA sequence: TGCGCCAGCAGCCCCCCGACTAGCGGGAGCACAGATACGCAGTATTTT.

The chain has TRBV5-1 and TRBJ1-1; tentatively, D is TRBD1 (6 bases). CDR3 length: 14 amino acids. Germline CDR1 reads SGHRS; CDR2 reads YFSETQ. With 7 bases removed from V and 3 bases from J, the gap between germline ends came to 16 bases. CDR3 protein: CASYLTSGDTEAFF. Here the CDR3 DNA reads TGCGCCAGCTATTTAACCTCAGGGGACACTGAAGCTTTCTTT.

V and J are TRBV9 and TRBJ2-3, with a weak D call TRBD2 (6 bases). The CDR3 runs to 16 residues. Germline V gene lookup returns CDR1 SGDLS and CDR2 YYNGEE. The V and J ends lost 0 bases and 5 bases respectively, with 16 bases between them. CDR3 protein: CASSVAEGRVGDTQYF. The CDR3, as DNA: TGTGCCAGCAGCGTAGCGGAGGGCCGGGTTGGAGATACGCAGTATTTT.